What follows describes a single T cell receptor (beta chain). The data belong to a study of blood T cell repertoires in COVID-19. For the study at large: In each case, the material was cDNA or gDNA derived from T cells, B-cell-depleted T cells, or PBMCs.

The trim removed 3 bases at V and 4 bases at J, leaving 4 bases unmatched. The CDR3 contains 14 residues. Germline V gives CDR1 SEHNR, CDR2 FQNEAQ (reference sequence). The method was immunoSEQ multiplex PCR; TCRdb's version includes in-frame clones alone and lacks a portion of them. The sample has around 88,000 clones; 81% are singletons. The specimen was peripheral blood. The chain employs TRBV7-9 and TRBJ1-1, with 8 bases that match TRBD1. This receptor was taken from an elderly woman with acute or convalescent COVID-19. The CDR3 region has the DNA TGTGCCAGCAGCTTCCCCGGACAGGGCACTGAAGCTTTCTTT. Amino acids: CASSFPGQGTEAFF.